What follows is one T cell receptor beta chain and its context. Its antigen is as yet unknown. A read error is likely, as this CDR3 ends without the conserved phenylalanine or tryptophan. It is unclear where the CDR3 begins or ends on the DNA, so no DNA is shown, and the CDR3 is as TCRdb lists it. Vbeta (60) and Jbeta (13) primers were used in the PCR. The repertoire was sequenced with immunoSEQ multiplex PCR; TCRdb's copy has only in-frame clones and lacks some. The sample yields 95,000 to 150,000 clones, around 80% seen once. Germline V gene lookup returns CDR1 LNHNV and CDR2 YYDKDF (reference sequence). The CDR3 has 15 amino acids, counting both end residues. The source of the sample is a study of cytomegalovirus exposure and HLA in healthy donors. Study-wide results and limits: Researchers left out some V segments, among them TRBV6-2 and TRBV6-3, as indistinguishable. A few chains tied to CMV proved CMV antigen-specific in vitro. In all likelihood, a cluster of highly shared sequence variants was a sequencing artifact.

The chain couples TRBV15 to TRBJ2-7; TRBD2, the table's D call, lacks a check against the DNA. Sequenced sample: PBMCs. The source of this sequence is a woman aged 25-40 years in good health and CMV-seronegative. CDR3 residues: CATSRDPTSGSPLSL.